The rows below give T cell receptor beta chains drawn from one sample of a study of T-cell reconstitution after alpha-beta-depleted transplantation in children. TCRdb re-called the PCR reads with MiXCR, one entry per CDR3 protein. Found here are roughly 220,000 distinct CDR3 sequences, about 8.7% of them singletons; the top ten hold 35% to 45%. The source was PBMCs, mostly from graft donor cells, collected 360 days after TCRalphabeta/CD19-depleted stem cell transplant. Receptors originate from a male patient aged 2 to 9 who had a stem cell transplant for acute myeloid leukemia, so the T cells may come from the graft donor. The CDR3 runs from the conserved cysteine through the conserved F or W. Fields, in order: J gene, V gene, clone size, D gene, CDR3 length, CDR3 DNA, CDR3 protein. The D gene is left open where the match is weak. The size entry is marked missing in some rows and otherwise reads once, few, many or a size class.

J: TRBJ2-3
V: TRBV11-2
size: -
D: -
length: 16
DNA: TGTGCCAGCAGCTTGAGTGTCCACACCGGCACAGATACGCAGTATTTT
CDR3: CASSLSVHTGTDTQYF

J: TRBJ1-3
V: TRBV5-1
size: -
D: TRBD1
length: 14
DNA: TGCGCCAGCAGCTGGGGGACAGCTGGAAACACCATATATTTT
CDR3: CASSWGTAGNTIYF

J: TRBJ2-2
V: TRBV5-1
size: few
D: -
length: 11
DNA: TGCGCCAGCAGCGCTCTCGGGGAGCTGTTTTTT
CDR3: CASSALGELFF

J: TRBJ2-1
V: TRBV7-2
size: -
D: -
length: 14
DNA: TGTGCCAGCAGCGCCGGGGGGCCCTACAATGAGCAGTTCTTC
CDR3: CASSAGGPYNEQFF

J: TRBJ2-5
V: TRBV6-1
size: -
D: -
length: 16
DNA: TGTGCCAGCAGACGCGGGACGGCCCCGAGCAGAGAGACCCAGTACTTC
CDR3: CASRRGTAPSRETQYF

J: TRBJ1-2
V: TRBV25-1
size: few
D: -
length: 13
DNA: TGTGCCAGCAGTGACCCGACTAACTATGGCTACACCTTC
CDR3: CASSDPTNYGYTF

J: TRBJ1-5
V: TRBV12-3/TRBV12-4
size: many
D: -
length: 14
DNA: TGTGCCAGCAGTTACAGGTTTAGCAATCAGCCCCAGCATTTT
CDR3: CASSYRFSNQPQHF

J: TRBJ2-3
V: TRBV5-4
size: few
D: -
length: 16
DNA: TGTGCCAGCAGCTCCCCGACTAGGGGCGGCACAGATACGCAGTATTTT
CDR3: CASSSPTRGGTDTQYF

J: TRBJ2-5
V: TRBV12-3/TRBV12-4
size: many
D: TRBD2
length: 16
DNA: TGTGCCAGCACCTTGAGTAGCGGGGGGCCCCAAGAGACCCAGTACTTC
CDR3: CASTLSSGGPQETQYF

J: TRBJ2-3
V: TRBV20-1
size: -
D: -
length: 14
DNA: TGCAGTGCTAGAGATCCGCAGGTGGCAGATACGCAGTATTTT
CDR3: CSARDPQVADTQYF

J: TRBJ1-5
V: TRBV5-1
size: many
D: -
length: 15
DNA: TGCGCCAGCAGCAAGGTTGGCGGTAGCAATCAGCCCCAGCATTTT
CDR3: CASSKVGGSNQPQHF

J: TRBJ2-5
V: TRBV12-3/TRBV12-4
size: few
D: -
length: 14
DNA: TGTGCCAGCAGTCAGACCGGGGTGGCGGAGACCCAGTACTTC
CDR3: CASSQTGVAETQYF

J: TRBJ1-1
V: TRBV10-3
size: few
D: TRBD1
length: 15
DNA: TGTGCCATCAGTGGGACAGGGGGACAGAACACTGAAGCTTTCTTT
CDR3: CAISGTGGQNTEAFF

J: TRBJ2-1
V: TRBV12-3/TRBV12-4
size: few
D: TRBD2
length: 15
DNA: TGTGCCAGCACTCCCAGACTAGCGGGAGCCGATGAGCAGTTCTTC
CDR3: CASTPRLAGADEQFF

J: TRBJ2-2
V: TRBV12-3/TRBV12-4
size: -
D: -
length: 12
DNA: TGTGCCAGCAACCCCGGACCCGGGGAGCTGTTTTTT
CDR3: CASNPGPGELFF

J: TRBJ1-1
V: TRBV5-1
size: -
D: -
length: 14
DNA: TGCGCCAGCAGCTTGACATCAGGGAACCCTGAAGCTTTCTTT
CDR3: CASSLTSGNPEAFF

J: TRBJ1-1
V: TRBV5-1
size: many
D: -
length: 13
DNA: TGCGCCAGCAGCAGAGGGGGGCACACTGAAGCTTTCTTT
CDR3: CASSRGGHTEAFF

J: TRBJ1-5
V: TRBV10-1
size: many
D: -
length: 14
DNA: TGCGCCAGCAGTGAGTCGGCAGGGGATCAGCCCCAGCATTTT
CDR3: CASSESAGDQPQHF

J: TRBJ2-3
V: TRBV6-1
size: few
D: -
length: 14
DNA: TGTGCCAGCAAGCGGGACAGATACACAGATACGCAGTATTTT
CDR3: CASKRDRYTDTQYF

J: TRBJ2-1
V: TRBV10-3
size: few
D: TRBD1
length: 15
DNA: TGTGCCATCAGAAGACAGGGACCGAACTACAATGAGCAGTTCTTC
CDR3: CAIRRQGPNYNEQFF

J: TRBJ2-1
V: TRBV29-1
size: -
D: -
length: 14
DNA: TGCAGCGTTGCCCGGACAAGCTCCTACAATGAGCAGTTCTTC
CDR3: CSVARTSSYNEQFF

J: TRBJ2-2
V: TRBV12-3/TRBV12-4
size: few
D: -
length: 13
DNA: TGTGCCAGCAGCCGGCGGTCTACCGGGGAGCTGTTTTTT
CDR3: CASSRRSTGELFF

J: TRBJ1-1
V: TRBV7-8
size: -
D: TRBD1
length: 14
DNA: TGTGCCAGCAGCTTGGAGGGGGCGAGAACTGAAGCTTTCTTT
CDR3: CASSLEGARTEAFF

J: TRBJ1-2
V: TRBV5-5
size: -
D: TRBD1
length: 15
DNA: TGTGCCAGCAGCCCCAGTCCGACAGGGAGCTATGGCTACACCTTC
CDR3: CASSPSPTGSYGYTF

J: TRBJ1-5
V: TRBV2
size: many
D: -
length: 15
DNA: TGTGCCAGCCGTGAGGGGGTTACTAGCAATCAGCCCCAGCATTTT
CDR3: CASREGVTSNQPQHF

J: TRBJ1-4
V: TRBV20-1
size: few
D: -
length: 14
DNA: TGCAGTGCGCCGGACAGTTCGACGGCTGAAAAACTGTTTTTT
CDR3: CSAPDSSTAEKLFF

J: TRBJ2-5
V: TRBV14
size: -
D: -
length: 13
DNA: TGTGCCAGCCGGGGAGTTGAACGGGAGACCCAGTACTTC
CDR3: CASRGVERETQYF

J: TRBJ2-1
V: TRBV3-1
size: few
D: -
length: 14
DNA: TGTGCCAGCAGCTTACGGACGGTCTACAATGAGCAGTTCTTC
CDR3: CASSLRTVYNEQFF

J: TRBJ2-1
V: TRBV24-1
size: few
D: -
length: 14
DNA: TGTGCCACCAGTGATTCCACAGCCTACAATGAGCAGTTCTTC
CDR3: CATSDSTAYNEQFF

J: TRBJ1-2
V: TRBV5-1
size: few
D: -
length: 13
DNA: TGCGCCAGCAGCTTGGAGAGCGGGTATGGCTACACCTTC
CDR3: CASSLESGYGYTF

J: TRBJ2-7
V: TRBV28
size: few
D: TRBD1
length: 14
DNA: TGTGCCAGCTCCCTCGGGACAGGCCAGTACGAGCAGTACTTC
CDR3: CASSLGTGQYEQYF

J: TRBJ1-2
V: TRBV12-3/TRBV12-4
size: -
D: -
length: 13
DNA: TGTGCCAGCAGGTCCAATCAGAACTATGGCTACACCTTC
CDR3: CASRSNQNYGYTF

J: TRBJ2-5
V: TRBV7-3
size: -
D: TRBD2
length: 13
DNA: TGTGCCAGCAGCTTTGGCGGGAGTGAGACCCAGTACTTC
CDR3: CASSFGGSETQYF

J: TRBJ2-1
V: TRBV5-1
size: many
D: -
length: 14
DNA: TGCGCCAGCAGGGGCCGGGGCTCCTACAATGAGCAGTTCTTC
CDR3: CASRGRGSYNEQFF

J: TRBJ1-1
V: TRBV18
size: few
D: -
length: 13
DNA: TGTGCCAGCTCACCCCAGGGGACCACTGAAGCTTTCTTT
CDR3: CASSPQGTTEAFF

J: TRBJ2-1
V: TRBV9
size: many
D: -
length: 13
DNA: TGTGCCAGCAGCGTAGCGGGGTACAATGAGCAGTTCTTC
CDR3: CASSVAGYNEQFF

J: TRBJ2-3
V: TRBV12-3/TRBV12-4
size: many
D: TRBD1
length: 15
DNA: TGTGCCAGCAGGGACAGGGGAGTGGGCACAGATACGCAGTATTTT
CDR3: CASRDRGVGTDTQYF

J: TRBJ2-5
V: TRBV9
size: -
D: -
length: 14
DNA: TGTGCCAGCAGCGACGGACTGGCGGGGGAGACCCAGTACTTC
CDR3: CASSDGLAGETQYF

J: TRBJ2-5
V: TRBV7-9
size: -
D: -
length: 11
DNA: TGTGCCAGCAGCTTATTCGAGACCCAGTACTTC
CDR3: CASSLFETQYF

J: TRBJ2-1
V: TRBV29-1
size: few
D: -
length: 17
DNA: TGCAGCGTTGAACACCAACAGGGCATCGTGAAATACAATGAGCAGTTCTTC
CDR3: CSVEHQQGIVKYNEQFF

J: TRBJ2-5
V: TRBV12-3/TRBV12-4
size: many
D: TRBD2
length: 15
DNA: TGTGCCAGCAGACATAGCGGGACTATCCAAGAGACCCAGTACTTC
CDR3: CASRHSGTIQETQYF

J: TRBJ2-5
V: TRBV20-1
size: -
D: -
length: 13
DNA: TGCAGTGCAAGGGGACGGTACCAAGAGACCCAGTACTTC
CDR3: CSARGRYQETQYF

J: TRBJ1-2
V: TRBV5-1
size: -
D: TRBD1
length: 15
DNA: TGCGCCAGCAGCTCCATGGGACAGGCCGCCTATGGCTACACCTTC
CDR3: CASSSMGQAAYGYTF

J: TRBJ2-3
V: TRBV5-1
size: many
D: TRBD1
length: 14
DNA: TGCGCCAGCAGCCCCGGACAGGGAACAGATACGCAGTATTTT
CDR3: CASSPGQGTDTQYF

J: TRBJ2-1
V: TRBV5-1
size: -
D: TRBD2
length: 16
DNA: TGCGCCAGCAGCTTGCCGGGACTAGCGGGACACAATGAGCAGTTCTTC
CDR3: CASSLPGLAGHNEQFF

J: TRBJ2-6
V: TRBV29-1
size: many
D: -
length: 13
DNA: TGCAGCGTTTCAGCCTCTGGGGCCAACGTCCTGACTTTC
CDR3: CSVSASGANVLTF